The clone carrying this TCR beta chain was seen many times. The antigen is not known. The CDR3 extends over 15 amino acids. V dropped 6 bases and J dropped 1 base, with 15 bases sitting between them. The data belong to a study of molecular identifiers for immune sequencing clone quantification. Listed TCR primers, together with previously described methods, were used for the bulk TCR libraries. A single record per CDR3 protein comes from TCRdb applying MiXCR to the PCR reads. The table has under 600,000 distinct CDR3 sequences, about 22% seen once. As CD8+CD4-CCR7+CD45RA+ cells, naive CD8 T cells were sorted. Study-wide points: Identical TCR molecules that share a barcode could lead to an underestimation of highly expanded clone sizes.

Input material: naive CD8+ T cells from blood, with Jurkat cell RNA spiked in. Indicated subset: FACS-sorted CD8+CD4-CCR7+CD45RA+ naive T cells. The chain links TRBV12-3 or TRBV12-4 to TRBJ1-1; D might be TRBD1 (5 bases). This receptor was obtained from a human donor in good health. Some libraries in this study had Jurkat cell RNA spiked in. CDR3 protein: CASSRPPGQNTEAFF. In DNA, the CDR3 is TGTGCCAGCAGCCGCCCGCCGGGGCAGAACACTGAAGCTTTCTTT.